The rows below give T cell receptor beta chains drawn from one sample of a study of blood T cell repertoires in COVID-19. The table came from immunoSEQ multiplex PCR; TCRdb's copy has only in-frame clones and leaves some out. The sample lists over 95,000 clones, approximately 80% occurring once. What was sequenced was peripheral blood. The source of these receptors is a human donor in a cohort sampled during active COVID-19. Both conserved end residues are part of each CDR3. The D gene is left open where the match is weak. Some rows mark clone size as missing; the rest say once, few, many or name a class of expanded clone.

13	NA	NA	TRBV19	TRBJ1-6	TGTGCCTCCAGAGTTTACAGGGATTCACCCCTCCACTTT	CASRVYRDSPLHF
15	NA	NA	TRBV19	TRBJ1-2	TGTGCCAGTCAAAATCCGGGGGGGTATAACTATGGCTACACCTTC	CASQNPGGYNYGYTF
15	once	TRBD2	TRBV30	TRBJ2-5	TGTGCCTGGAGTCACTTGCGGGGGGGCCTAGAGACCCAGTACTTC	CAWSHLRGGLETQYF
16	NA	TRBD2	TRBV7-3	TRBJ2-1	TGTGCCAGCAGCCCCCAGGGCGGGGGGGCTGTTAATGAGCAGTTCTTC	CASSPQGGGAVNEQFF
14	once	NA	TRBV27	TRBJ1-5	TGTGCCAGCAGTCGGGGGACTGCGGGGGAAGCCCAGCATTTT	CASSRGTAGEAQHF
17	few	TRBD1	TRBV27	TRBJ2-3	TGTGCCAGCAGTTTATCGTGGGGGGACAGGGGAAAAGATACGCAGTATTTT	CASSLSWGDRGKDTQYF
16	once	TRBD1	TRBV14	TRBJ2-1	TGTGCCAGCAGCCAAGTCCAGGGGGCTGTCTACAATGAGCAGTTCTTC	CASSQVQGAVYNEQFF
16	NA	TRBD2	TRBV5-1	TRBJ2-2	TGCGCCAGCAGCTTGGAGCCTAGCGGGAGTACCGGGGAGCTGTTTTTT	CASSLEPSGSTGELFF
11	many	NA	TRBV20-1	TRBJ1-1	TGCAGTGCAGATGGGCAGGGGGAAGCTTTCTTT	CSADGQGEAFF
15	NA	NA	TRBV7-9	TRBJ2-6	TGTGCCAGCAGCTTAGCAGGGAGTGGGGCCAACGTCCTGACTTTC	CASSLAGSGANVLTF
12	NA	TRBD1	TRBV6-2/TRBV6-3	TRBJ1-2	TGTGCCAGCAGTTACACAGGGGTCGGCTACACCTTC	CASSYTGVGYTF
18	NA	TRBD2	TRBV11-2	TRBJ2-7	TGTGCCAGCAGCTTAGATTCGACTAGCGGGCGTTTACTCCGGGAGCAGTACTTC	CASSLDSTSGRLLREQYF
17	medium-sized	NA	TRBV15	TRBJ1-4	TGTGCCACCAGCAGAGATCTACAGGGTGCAGCTAATGAAAAACTGTTTTTT	CATSRDLQGAANEKLFF
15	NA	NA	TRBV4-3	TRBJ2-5	TGCGCCAGCAGCCAAGATTGGAGGGGGCCAGAGACCCAGTACTTC	CASSQDWRGPETQYF
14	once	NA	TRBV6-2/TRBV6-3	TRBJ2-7	TGTGCCAGCAGTTATTCGACAGCCTCCTACGAGCAGTACTTC	CASSYSTASYEQYF
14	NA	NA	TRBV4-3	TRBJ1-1	TGCGCCAGCAGCCAAGACAGGGCAGGAACTGAAGCTTTCTTT	CASSQDRAGTEAFF
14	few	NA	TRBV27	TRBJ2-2	TGTGCCAGCAAAACACGACAGTACACCGGGGAGCTGTTTTTT	CASKTRQYTGELFF
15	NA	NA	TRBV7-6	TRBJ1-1	TGTGCCAGCAGCTTATCGGCCGGAGCCGCGGGTGAAGCTTTCTTT	CASSLSAGAAGEAFF
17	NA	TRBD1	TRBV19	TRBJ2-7	TGTGCCAGTAGTGTCAGACCGGGACAGGGGGCTCCCTACGAGCAGTACTTC	CASSVRPGQGAPYEQYF
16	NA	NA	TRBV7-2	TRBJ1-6	TGTGCCAGCAGTGGAGACAGGAGCTCCTATAATTCACCCCTCCACTTT	CASSGDRSSYNSPLHF
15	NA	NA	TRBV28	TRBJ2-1	TGTGCCAGCAGCTCTGCATCTACCACCTACAATGAGCAGTTCTTC	CASSSASTTYNEQFF
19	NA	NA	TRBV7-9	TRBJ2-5	TGTGCCAGCAGCTTAGCGCACAATAGCGGACCTCGAGGTATAGAGACCCAGTACTTC	CASSLAHNSGPRGIETQYF
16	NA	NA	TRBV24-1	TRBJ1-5	TGTGCCCCAAGAGTAGTCTTGGGGGGTTTTACAGAGCCCCAGCATTTT	CAPRVVLGGFTEPQHF
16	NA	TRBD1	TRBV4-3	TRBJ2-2	TGCGCCAGCAGCCCCAGGGGGACAGGGAACACCGGGGAGCTGTTTTTT	CASSPRGTGNTGELFF
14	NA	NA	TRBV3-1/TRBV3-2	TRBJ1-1	TGTGCCAGCAGCCATTCCCCAGGGGCGTCGGAAGCTTTCTTT	CASSHSPGASEAFF
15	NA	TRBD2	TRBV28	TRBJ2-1	TGTGCCAGCAGTTTTCCCCGGGGGGGATACAATGAGCAGTTCTTC	CASSFPRGGYNEQFF
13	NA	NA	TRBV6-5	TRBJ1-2	TGTGCCAGCATTAGAAACCCCATCTATGGCTACACCTTC	CASIRNPIYGYTF
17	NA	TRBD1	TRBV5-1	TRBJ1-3	TGCGCCAGCAGCTGGGGGACAGGGGGCTCTTCGTGGAACACCATATATTTT	CASSWGTGGSSWNTIYF
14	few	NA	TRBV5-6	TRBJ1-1	TGTGCCAGCAGCCCCCTCGGGCGGGACACTGAAGCTTTCTTT	CASSPLGRDTEAFF
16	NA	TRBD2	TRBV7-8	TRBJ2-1	TGTGCCAGCAGCCGAGGGGCGGGAGGGGCCTACAATGAGCAGTTCTTC	CASSRGAGGAYNEQFF
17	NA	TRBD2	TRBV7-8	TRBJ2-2	TGTGCCAGCAGCACCCGACTAGCGGGGGGGCGTCCCGGGGAGCTGTTTTTT	CASSTRLAGGRPGELFF
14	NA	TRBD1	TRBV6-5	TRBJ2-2	TGTGCCAGCAGGTGGGACAGGTCCACCGGGGAGCTGTTTTTT	CASRWDRSTGELFF
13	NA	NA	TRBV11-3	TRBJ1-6	TGTGCCAGCAGCTTAGGAGTTAATTCACCCCTCCACTTT	CASSLGVNSPLHF
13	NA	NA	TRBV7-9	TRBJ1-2	TGTGCCAGCAGCTTAGGGGACTTCTATGGCTACACCTTC	CASSLGDFYGYTF
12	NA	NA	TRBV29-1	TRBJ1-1	TGCAGCGTTGTGACAGGAGGTTTTGAAGCTTTCTTT	CSVVTGGFEAFF
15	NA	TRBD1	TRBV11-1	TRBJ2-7	TGTGCCAGCAGTCCCGGGACAGCAAGCTCCTACGAGCAGTACTTC	CASSPGTASSYEQYF
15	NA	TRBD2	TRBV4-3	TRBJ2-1	TGCGCCAGCAGCCCTTCAGGTAGCGGGGGAGGTGAGCAGTTCTTC	CASSPSGSGGGEQFF
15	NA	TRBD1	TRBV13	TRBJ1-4	TGTGCCAGCAGCTCGGCCGGGACAGGGGATGAAAAACTGTTTTTT	CASSSAGTGDEKLFF
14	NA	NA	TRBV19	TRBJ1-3	TGTGCCAGCTCCGACAGGATCTCTGGAAACACCATATATTTT	CASSDRISGNTIYF
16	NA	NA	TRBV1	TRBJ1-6	NA	CTSSQDWGQGSSPLHF
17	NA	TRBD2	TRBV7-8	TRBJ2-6	TGTGCCAGCGGGGGAGGGGCGCTAAGCTCTGGGGCCAACGTCCTGACTTTC	CASGGGALSSGANVLTF
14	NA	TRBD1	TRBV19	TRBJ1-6	TGTGCCAGTAGTATACCAGGGGGAGATTCACCCCTCCACTTT	CASSIPGGDSPLHF
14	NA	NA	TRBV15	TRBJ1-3	TGTGCCACCAGCAGAACAGGGCCCGGAAACACCATATATTTT	CATSRTGPGNTIYF
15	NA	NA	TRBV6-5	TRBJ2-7	TGTGCCAGCAGACGACGGGACACACCATCTTACGAGCAGTACTTC	CASRRRDTPSYEQYF
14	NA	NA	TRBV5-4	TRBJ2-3	TGTGCCAGCAGCTTGGAAGTAGCTGGAGATACGCAGTATTTT	CASSLEVAGDTQYF
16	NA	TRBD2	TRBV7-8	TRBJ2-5	TGTGCCAGCAGCTTCCCTAGCGGGGGGGCGTATGAGACCCAGTACTTC	CASSFPSGGAYETQYF
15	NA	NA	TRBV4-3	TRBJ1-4	TGCGCCAGCAGCCAAAGGTTGGCAGAAAGGGGAAAACTGTTTTTT	CASSQRLAERGKLFF